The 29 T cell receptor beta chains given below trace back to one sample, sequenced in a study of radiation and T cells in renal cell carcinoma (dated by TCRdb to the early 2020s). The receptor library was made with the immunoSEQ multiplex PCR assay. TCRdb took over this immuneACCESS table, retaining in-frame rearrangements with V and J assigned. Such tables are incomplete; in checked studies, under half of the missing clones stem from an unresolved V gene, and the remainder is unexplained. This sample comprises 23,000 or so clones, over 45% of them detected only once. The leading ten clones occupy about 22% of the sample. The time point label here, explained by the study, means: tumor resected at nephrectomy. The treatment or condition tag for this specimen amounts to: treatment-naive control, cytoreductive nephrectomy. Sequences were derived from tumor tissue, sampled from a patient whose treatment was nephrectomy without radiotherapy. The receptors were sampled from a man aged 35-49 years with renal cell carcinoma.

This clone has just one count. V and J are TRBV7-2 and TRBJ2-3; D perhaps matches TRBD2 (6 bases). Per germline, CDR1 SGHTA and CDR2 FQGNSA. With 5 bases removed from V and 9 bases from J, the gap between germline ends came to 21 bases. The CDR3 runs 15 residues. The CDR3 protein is CASSLLTSEGSTQYF. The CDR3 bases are TGTGCCAGCAGCCTCCTGACTAGTGAGGGATCGACGCAGTATTTT.

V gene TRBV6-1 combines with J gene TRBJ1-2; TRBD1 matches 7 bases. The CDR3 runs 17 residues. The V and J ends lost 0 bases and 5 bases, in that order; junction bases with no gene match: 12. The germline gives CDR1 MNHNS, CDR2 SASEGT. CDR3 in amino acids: CASSEAGQATHRYGYTF. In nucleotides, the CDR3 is TGTGCCAGCAGTGAAGCCGGACAGGCCACGCATAGGTATGGCTACACCTTC.

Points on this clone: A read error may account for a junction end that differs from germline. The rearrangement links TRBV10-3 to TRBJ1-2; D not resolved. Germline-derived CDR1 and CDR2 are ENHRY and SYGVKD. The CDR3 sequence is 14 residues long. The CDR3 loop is CALSRVPRNYGYTF. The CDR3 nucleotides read TGTGCCCTCAGTCGGGTTCCCCGTAACTATGGCTACACCTTC.

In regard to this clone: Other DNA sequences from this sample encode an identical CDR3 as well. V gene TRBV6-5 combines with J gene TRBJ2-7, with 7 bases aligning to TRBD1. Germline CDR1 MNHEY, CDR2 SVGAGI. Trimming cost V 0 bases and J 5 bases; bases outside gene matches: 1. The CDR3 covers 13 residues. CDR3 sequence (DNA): TGTGCCAGCAGTTACTCGAGGGGGCACGAGCAGTACGTC. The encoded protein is CASSYSRGHEQYV.

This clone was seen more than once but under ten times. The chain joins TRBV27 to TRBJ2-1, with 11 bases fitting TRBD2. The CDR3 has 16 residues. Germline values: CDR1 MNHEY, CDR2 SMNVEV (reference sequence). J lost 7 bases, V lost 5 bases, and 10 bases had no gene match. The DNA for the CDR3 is TGTGCCAGCAGTGCCAAACTAGCGGGAGAAGGTAATGAGCAGTTCTTC. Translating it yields CASSAKLAGEGNEQFF.

The CDR3 sequence: CASSLGHRTSPLHF. As DNA, the CDR3 is TGTGCCAGCAGCTTGGGACACCGAACCTCACCCCTCCACTTT. This chain joins TRBV5-4 and TRBJ1-6; D remains unclear. The length of the CDR3 is 14 residues. V was cut by 0 bases and J by 10 bases, with 11 bases left in between. Germline-derived CDR1 and CDR2 are SGHNT and YYREEE (reference sequence).

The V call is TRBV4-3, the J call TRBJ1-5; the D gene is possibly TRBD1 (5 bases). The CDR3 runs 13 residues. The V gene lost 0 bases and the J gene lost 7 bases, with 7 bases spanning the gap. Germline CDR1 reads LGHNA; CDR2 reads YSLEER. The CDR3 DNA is TGCGCCAGCAGCCAAGAGAGGGACCAGCCCCAGCATTTT. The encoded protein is CASSQERDQPQHF.

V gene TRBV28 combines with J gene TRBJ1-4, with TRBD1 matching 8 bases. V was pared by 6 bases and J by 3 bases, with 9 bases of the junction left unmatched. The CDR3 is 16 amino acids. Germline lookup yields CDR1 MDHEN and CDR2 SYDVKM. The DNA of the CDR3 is TGTGCCAGCAGCGTACCCGGACAGGGCCCTAATGAAAAACTGTTTTTT. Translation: CASSVPGQGPNEKLFF.

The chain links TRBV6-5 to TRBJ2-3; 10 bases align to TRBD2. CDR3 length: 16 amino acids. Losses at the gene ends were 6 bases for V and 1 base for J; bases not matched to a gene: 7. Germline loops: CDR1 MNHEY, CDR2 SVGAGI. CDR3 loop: CASSYHGTSGTDTQYF. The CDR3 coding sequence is TGTGCCAGCAGCTACCACGGGACTAGCGGCACAGATACGCAGTATTTT.

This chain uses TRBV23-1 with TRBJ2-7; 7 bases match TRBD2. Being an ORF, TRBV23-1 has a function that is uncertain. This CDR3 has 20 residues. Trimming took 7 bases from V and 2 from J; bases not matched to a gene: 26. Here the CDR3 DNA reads TGCGCCAGCACCCCAAGGGAACGGGGAGGGATTATCGGCGGACCCTACGAGCAGTACGTC. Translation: CASTPRERGGIIGGPYEQYV.

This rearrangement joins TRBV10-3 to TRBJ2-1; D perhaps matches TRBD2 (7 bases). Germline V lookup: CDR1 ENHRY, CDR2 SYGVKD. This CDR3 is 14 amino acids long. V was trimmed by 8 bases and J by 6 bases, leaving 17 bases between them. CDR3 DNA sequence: TGTGCCATCGCGGGGGCGGGGACCCTCAATGAGCAGTTCTTC. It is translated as CAIAGAGTLNEQFF.

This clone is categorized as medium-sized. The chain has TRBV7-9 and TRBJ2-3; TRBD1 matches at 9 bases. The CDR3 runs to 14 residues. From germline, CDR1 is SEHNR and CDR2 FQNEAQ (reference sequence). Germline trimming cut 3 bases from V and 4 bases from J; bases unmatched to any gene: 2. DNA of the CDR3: TGTGCCAGCAGCTTCAGACAGGGGGCAGATACGCAGTATTTT. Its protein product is CASSFRQGADTQYF.

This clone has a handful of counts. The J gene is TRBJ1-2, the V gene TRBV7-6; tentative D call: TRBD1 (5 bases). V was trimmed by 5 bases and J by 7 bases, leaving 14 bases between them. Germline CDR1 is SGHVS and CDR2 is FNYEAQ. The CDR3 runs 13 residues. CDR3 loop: CASSPFGTSGYTF. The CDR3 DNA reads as TGTGCCAGCAGCCCCTTCGGGACGTCTGGCTACACCTTC.

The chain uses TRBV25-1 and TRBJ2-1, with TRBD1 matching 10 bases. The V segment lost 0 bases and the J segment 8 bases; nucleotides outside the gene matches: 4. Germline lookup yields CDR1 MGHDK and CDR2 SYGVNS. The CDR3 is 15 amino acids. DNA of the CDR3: TGTGCCAGCAGTGAATATGGGACAGGGGACGATGAGCAGTTCTTC. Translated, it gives CASSEYGTGDDEQFF.

The CDR3 sequence: CASTIQSNQPQHF. The CDR3 DNA reads as TGTGCCAGCACTATCCAGAGCAATCAGCCCCAGCATTTT. The rearrangement joins TRBV6-1 to TRBJ1-5; D is unclear. The CDR3 is 13 amino acids. The germline V gene encodes CDR1 MNHNS and CDR2 SASEGT. V was pared by 7 bases and J by 1 base, with 8 bases between.

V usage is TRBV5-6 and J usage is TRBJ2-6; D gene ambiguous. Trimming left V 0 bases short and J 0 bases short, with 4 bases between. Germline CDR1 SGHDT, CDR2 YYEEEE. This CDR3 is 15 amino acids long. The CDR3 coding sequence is TGTGCCAGCAGCTTGGATTTCTCTGGGGCCAACGTCCTGACTTTC. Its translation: CASSLDFSGANVLTF.

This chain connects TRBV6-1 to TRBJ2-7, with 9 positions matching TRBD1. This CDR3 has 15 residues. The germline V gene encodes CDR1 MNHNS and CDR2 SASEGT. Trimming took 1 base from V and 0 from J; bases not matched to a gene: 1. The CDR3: CASSEETGGSYEQYV. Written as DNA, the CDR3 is TGTGCCAGCAGTGAAGAGACAGGGGGCTCCTACGAGCAGTACGTC.

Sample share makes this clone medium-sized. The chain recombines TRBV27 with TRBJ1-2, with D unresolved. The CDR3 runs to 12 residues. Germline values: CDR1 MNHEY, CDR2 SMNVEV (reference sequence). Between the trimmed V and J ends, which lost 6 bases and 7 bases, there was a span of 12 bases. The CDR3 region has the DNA TGTGCCAGCAGCGCCGGCGGGCTTGGCTACACCTTC. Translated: CASSAGGLGYTF.

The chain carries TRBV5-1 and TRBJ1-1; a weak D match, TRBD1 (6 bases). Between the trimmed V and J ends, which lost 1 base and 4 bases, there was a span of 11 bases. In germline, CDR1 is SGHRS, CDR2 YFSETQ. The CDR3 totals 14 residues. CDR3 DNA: TGCGCCAGCAGCTTGACGAGCAGGGGCACTGAAGCTTTCTTT. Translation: CASSLTSRGTEAFF.

The CDR3 region is CASSYQAQETQYF. CDR3 bases: TGCGCCAGCAGCTATCAGGCCCAAGAGACCCAGTACTTC. The chain has TRBV5-1 and TRBJ2-5; D call uncertain. There are 13 residues in the CDR3. The V gene's germline CDR1 is SGHRS and CDR2 YFSETQ. With 3 bases removed from V and 1 base from J, the gap between germline ends came to 7 bases. Drawing the rest from reference TRBV5-1 and TRBJ2-5, the complete variable domain is KAGVTQTPRYLIKTRGQQVTLSCSPISGHRSVSWYQQTPGQGLQFLFEYFSETQRNKGNFPGRFSGRQFSNSRSEMNVSTLELGDSALYLCASSYQAQETQYFGPGTRLLVL.

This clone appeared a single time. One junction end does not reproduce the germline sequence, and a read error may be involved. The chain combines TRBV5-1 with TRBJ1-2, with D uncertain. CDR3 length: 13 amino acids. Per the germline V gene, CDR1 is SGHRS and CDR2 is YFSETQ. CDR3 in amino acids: CASSLARGIGYTF. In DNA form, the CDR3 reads TGTGCCAGCAGCTTGGCACGCGGGATCGGCTACACCTTC.

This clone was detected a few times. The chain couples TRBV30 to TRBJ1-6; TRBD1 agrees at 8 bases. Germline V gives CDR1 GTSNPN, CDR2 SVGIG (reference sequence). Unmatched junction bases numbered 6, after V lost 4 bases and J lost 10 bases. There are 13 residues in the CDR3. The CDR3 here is CAWMGQERSPLHF. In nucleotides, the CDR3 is TGTGCCTGGATGGGACAGGAGAGATCACCCCTCCACTTT.

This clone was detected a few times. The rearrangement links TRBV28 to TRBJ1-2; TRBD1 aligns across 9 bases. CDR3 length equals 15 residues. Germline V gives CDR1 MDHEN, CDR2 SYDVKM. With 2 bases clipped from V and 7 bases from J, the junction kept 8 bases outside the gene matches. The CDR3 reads CASSLRGQGFGGYTF. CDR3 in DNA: TGTGCCAGCAGTTTAAGGGGACAGGGTTTCGGTGGCTACACCTTC.

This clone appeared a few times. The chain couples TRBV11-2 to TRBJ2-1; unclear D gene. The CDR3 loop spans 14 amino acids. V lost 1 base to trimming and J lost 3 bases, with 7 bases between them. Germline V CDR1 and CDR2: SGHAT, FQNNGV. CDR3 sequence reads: CASSLGSDYNEQFF. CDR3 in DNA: TGTGCCAGCAGCTTAGGATCGGACTACAATGAGCAGTTCTTC.

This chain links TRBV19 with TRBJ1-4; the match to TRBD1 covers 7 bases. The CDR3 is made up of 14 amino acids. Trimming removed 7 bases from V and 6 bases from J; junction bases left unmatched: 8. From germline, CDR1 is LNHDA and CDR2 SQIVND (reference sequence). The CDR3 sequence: CASKLSGGHEKLFF. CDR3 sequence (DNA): TGTGCCAGTAAATTATCAGGGGGTCATGAAAAACTGTTTTTT. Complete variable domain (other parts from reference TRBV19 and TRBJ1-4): DGGITQSPKYLFRKEGQNVTLSCEQNLNHDAMYWYRQDPGQGLRLIYYSQIVNDFQKGDIAEGYSVSREKKESFPLTVTSAQKNPTAFYLCASKLSGGHEKLFFGSGTQLSVL.

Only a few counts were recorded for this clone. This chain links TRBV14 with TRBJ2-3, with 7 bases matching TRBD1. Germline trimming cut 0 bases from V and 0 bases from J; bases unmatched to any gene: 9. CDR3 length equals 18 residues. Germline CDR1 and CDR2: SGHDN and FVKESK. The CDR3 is CASSQDYFRDSSTDTQYF. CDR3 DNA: TGTGCCAGCAGCCAAGATTACTTTAGGGACAGCAGCACAGATACGCAGTATTTT.

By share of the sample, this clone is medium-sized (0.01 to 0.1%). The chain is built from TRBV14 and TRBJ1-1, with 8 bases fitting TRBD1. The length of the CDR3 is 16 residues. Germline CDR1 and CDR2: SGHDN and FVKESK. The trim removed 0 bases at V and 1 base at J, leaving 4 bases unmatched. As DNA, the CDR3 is TGTGCCAGCAGCCAAGATCTCGGACAGGGGAACACTGAAGCTTTCTTT. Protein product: CASSQDLGQGNTEAFF.

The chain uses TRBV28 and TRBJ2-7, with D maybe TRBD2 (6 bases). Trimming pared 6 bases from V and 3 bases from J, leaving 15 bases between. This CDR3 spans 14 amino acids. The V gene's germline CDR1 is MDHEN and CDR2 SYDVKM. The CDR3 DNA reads TGTGCCAGCAGGGAAGGAGGGGCCATCTACGAGCAGTACTTC. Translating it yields CASREGGAIYEQYF.

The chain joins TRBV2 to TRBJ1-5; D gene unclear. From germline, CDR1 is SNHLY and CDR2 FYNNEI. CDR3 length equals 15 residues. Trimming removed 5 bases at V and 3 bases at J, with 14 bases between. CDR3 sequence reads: CASSQDGSTNQPQHF. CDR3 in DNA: TGTGCCAGCAGTCAGGACGGATCAACCAATCAGCCCCAGCATTTT.